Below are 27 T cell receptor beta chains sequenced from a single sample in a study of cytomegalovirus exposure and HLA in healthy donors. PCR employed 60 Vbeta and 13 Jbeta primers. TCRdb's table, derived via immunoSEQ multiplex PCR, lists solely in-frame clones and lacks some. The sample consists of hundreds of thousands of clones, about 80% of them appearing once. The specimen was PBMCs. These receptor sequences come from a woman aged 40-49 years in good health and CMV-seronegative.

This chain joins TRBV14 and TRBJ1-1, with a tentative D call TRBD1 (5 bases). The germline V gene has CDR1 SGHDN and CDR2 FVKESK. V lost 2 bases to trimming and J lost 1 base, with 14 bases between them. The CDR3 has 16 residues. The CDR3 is CASSQFEAGRNTEAFF. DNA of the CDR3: TGTGCCAGCAGCCAATTTGAGGCAGGGCGGAACACTGAAGCTTTCTTT.

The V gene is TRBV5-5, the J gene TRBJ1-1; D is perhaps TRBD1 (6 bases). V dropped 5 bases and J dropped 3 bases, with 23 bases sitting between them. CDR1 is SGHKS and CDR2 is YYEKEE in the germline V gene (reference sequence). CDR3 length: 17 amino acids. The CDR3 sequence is CASRAFPPTGFDTEAFF. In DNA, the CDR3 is TGTGCCAGCAGAGCTTTTCCTCCCACAGGGTTTGACACTGAAGCTTTCTTT.

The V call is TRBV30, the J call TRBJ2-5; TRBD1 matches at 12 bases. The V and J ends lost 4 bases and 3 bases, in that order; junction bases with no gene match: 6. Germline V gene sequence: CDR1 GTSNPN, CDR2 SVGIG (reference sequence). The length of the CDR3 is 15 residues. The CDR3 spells CAWKLGTGGEETQYF. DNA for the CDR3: TGTGCCTGGAAATTGGGGACAGGGGGCGAAGAGACCCAGTACTTC.

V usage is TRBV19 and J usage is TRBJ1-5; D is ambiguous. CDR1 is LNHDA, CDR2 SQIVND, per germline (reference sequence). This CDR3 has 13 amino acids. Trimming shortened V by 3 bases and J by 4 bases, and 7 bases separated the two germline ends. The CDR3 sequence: CASSISINQPQHF. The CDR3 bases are TGTGCCAGTAGTATCAGTATTAATCAGCCCCAGCATTTT. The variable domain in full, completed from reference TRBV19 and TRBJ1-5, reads DGGITQSPKYLFRKEGQNVTLSCEQNLNHDAMYWYRQDPGQGLRLIYYSQIVNDFQKGDIAEGYSVSREKKESFPLTVTSAQKNPTAFYLCASSISINQPQHFGDGTRLSIL.

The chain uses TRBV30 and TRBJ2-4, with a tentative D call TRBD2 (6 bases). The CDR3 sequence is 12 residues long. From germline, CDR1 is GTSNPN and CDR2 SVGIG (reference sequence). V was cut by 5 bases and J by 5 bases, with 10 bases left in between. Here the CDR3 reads CAWGTSENIQYF. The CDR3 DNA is TGTGCCTGGGGGACTTCGGAAAACATTCAGTACTTC.

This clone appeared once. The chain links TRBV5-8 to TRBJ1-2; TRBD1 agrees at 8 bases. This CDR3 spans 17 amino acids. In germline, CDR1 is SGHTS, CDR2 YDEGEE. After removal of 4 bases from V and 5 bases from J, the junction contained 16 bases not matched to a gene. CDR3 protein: CASSQKKGQGSLYGYTF. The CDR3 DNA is TGTGCCAGCAGCCAAAAAAAAGGACAGGGATCGCTTTATGGCTACACCTTC.

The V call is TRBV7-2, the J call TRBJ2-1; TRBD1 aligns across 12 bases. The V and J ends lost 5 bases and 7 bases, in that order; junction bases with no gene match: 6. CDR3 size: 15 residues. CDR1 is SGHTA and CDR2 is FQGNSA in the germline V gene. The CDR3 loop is CASSQGQGARNEQFF. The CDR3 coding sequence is TGTGCCAGCAGCCAGGGACAGGGGGCTAGGAATGAGCAGTTCTTC.

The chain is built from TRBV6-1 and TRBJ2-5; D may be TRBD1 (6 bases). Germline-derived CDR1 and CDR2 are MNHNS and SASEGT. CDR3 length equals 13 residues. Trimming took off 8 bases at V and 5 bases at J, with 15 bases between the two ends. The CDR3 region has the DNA TGTGCCAGCGTAATCCAGGGGTTGGAGACCCAGTACTTC. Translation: CASVIQGLETQYF.

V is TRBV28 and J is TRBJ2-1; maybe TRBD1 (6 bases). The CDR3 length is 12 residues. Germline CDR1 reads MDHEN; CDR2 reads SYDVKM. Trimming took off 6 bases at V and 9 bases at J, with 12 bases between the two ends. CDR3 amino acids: CASSPTGFEQFF. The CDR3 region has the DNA TGTGCCAGCAGCCCTACAGGGTTTGAGCAGTTCTTC. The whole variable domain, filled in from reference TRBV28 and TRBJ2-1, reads DVKVTQSSRYLVKRTGEKVFLECVQDMDHENMFWYRQDPGLGLRLIYFSYDVKMKEKGDIPEGYSVSREKKERFSLILESASTNQTSMYLCASSPTGFEQFFGPGTRLTVL.

CDR3 sequence (DNA): TGTGCCAGTAGTAGCTCTTACCCGACTTCCTCATATGGCTACACCTTC. Amino acid sequence: CASSSSYPTSSYGYTF. The genes are TRBV19 and TRBJ1-2; D is undetermined. CDR3 length: 16 residues. CDR1 is LNHDA, CDR2 SQIVND, per germline (reference sequence). The V gene lost 4 bases and the J gene lost 5 bases, with 20 bases spanning the gap.

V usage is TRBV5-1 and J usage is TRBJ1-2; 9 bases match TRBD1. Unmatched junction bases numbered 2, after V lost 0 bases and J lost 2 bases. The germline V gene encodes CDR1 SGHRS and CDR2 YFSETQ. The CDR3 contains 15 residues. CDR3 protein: CASSLGDRANYGYTF. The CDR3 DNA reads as TGCGCCAGCAGCTTGGGGGACAGGGCGAACTATGGCTACACCTTC.

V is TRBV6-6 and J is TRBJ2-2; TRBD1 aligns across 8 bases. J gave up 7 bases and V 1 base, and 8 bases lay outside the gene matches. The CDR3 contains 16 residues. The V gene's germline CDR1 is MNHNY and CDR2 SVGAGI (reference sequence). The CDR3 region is CASSYLSGTGGGELFF. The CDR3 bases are TGTGCCAGCAGTTACTTGTCCGGGACAGGTGGCGGGGAGCTGTTTTTT.

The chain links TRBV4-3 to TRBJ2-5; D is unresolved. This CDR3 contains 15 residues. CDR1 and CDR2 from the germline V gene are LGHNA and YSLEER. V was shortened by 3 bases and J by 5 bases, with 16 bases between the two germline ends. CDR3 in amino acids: CASSQEPTTLETQYF. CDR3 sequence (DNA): TGCGCCAGCAGCCAGGAACCAACTACCCTTGAGACCCAGTACTTC.

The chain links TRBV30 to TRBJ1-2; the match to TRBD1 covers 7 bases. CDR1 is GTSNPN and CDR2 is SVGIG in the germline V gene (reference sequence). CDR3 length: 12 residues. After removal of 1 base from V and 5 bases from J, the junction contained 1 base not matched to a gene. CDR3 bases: TGTGCCTGGAGTGGGGACAGATATGGCTACACCTTC. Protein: CAWSGDRYGYTF.

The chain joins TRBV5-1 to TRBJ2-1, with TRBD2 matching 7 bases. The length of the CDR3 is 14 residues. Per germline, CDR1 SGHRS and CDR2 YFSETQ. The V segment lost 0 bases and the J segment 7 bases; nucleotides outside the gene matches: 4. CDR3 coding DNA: TGCGCCAGCAGCTTGGTTACTAGCGCTAATGAGCAGTTCTTC. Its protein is CASSLVTSANEQFF. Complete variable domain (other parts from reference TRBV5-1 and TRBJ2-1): KAGVTQTPRYLIKTRGQQVTLSCSPISGHRSVSWYQQTPGQGLQFLFEYFSETQRNKGNFPGRFSGRQFSNSRSEMNVSTLELGDSALYLCASSLVTSANEQFFGPGTRLTVL.

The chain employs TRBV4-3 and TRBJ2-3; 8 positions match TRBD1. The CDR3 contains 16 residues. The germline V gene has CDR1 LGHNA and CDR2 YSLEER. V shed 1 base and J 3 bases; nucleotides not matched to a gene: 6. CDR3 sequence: CASSQGTGGRTDTQYF. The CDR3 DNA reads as TGCGCCAGCAGCCAAGGCACAGGGGGGAGGACAGATACGCAGTATTTT.

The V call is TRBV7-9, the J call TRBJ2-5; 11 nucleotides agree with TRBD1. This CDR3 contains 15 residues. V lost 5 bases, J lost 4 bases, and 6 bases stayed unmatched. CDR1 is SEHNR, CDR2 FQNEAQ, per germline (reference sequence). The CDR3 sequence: CASSNGQGARETQYF. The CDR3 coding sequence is TGTGCCAGCAGCAACGGACAGGGGGCGCGAGAGACCCAGTACTTC.

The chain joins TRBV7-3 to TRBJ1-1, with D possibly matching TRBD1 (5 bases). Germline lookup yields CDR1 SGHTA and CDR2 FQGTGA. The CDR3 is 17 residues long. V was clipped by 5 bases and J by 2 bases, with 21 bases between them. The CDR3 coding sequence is TGTGCCAGCAGCCACTTTCAGCAGGGATACTTTAACACTGAAGCTTTCTTT. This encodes CASSHFQQGYFNTEAFF.

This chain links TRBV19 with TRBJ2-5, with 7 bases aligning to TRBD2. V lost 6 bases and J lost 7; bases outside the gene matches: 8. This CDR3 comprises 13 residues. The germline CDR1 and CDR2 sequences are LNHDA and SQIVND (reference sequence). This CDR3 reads CASSVTSAGTQYF. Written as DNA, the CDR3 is TGTGCCAGTAGCGTTACTAGCGCCGGGACCCAGTACTTC.

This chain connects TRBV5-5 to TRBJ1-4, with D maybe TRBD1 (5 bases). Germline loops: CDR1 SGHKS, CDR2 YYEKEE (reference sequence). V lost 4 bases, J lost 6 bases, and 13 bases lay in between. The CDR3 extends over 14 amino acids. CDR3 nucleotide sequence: TGTGCCAGCAGCCCGGGGGGGATAGATGAAAAACTGTTTTTT. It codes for CASSPGGIDEKLFF. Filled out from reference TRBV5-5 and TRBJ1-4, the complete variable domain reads DAGVTQSPTHLIKTRGQQVTLRCSPISGHKSVSWYQQVLGQGPQFIFQYYEKEERGRGNFPDRFSARQFPNYSSELNVNALLLGDSALYLCASSPGGIDEKLFFGSGTQLSVL.

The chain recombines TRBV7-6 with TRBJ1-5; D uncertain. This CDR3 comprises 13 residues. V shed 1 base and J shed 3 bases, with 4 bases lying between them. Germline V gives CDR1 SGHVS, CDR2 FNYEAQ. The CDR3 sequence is CASSLVANQPQHF. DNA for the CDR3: TGTGCCAGCAGCTTAGTAGCCAATCAGCCCCAGCATTTT.

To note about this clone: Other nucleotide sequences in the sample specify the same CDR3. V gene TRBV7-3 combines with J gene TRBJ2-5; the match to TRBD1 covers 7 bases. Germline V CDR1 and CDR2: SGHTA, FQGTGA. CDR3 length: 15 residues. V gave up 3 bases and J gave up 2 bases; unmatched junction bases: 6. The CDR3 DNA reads TGTGCCAGCAGCTTGAACAGGGGAGTGCAAGAGACCCAGTACTTC. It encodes CASSLNRGVQETQYF.

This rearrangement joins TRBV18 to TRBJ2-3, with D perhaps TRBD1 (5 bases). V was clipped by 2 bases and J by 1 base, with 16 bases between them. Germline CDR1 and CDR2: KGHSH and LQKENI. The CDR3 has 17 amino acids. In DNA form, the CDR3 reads TGTGCCAGCTCACCAGGGGCCCCAGGCCACGGCACAGATACGCAGTATTTT. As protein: CASSPGAPGHGTDTQYF. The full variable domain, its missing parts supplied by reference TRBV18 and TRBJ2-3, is NAGVMQNPRHLVRRRGQEARLRCSPMKGHSHVYWYRQLPEEGLKFMVYLQKENIIDESGMPKERFSAEFPKEGPSILRIQQVVRGDSAAYFCASSPGAPGHGTDTQYFGPGTRLTVL.

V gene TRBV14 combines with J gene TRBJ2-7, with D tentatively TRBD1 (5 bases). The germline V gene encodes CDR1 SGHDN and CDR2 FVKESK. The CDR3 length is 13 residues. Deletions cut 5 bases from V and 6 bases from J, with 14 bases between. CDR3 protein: CASSTGKGIEQYF. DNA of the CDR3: TGTGCCAGCAGCACTGGAAAGGGGATCGAGCAGTACTTC.

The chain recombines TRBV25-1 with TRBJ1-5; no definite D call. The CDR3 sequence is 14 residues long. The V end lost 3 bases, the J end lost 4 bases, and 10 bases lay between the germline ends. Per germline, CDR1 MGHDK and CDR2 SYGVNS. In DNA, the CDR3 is TGTGCCAGCAGTGACTACCTCGGGAATCAGCCCCAGCATTTT. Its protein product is CASSDYLGNQPQHF. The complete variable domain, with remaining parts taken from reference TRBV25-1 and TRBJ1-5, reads EADIYQTPRYLVIGTGKKITLECSQTMGHDKMYWYQQDPGMELHLIHYSYGVNSTEKGDLSSESTVSRIRTEHFPLTLESARPSHTSQYLCASSDYLGNQPQHFGDGTRLSIL.

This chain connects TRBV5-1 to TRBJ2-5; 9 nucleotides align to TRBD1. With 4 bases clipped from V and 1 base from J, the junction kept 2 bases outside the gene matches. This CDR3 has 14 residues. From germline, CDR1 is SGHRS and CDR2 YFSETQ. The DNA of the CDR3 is TGCGCCAGCAGCACACAGGGGGCCCAAGAGACCCAGTACTTC. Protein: CASSTQGAQETQYF.

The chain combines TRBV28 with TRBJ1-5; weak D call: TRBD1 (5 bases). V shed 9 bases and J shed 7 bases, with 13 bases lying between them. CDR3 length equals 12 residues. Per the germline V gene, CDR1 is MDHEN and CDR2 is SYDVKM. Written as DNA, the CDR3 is TGTGCCAGTGTACAGGTTCCCCAGCCCCAGCATTTT. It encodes CASVQVPQPQHF.